These 22 T cell receptor beta chains were sequenced from one sample in a study of blood T cell repertoires in COVID-19. Generated by immunoSEQ multiplex PCR, the TCRdb table keeps only in-frame clones and is missing some. The sample lists roughly 380,000 clones; roughly 85% were seen once. Sequences were obtained from peripheral blood. These TCRs come from a woman aged 18-35 years with acute or convalescent COVID-19.

The chain couples TRBV12-5 to TRBJ2-5; 11 nucleotides line up with TRBD2. There are 17 residues in the CDR3. Germline loops: CDR1 LGHNT, CDR2 FRNRAP. V was clipped by 3 bases and J by 5 bases; unmatched bases: 11. The CDR3 sequence is CASGFDILSGREETQYF. Here the CDR3 DNA reads TGTGCTAGTGGTTTCGACATCCTTAGCGGGAGGGAGGAGACCCAGTACTTC.

This clone was counted between two and nine times. The gene calls are TRBV2 and TRBJ2-1; D remains unclear. The germline CDR1 and CDR2 sequences are SNHLY and FYNNEI. This CDR3 is 12 amino acids long. Deletions cut 9 bases from V and 5 bases from J, with 11 bases between. The CDR3 DNA follows: TGTGCCAGTTTAACGACTCACAATGAGCAGTTCTTC. Translating gives CASLTTHNEQFF.

The chain links TRBV10-1 to TRBJ1-3; perhaps TRBD1 as D (6 bases). V was clipped by 4 bases and J by 4 bases, with 11 bases between them. Per the germline V gene, CDR1 is WNHNN and CDR2 is SYGVQD (reference sequence). This CDR3 contains 14 residues. The CDR3 reads CASSADSLGNTIYF. The CDR3 DNA follows: TGCGCCAGCAGTGCGGACAGCCTGGGAAACACCATATATTTT.

The V call is TRBV6-6, the J call TRBJ2-1; 11 bases are a match to TRBD2. The CDR3 length is 20 residues. Germline V gene data show CDR1 as MNHNY and CDR2 as SVGAGI (reference sequence). Trimming removed 6 bases from V and 6 bases from J; junction bases left unmatched: 22. CDR3 loop: CASSPSRARTSGQRANEQFF. CDR3 bases: TGTGCCAGCAGCCCGTCGAGGGCACGGACTAGCGGGCAGAGGGCCAATGAGCAGTTCTTC.

The genes are TRBV7-2 and TRBJ2-5; the match to TRBD2 covers 8 bases. The CDR3 runs 15 residues. CDR1 and CDR2 (germline): SGHTA, FQGNSA. After removal of 3 bases from V and 4 bases from J, the junction contained 7 bases not matched to a gene. CDR3 nucleotide sequence: TGTGCCAGCAGCTTTTATAGCGGGGCGGGAGAGACCCAGTACTTC. Translated, it gives CASSFYSGAGETQYF.

The V and J genes are TRBV5-1 and TRBJ2-3; 12 bases fit TRBD2. CDR1 and CDR2 (germline): SGHRS, YFSETQ. V dropped 4 bases and J dropped 3; count of bases not matched to a gene: 9. This CDR3 contains 17 residues. This CDR3 reads CASSPQGLAGHTDTQYF. CDR3 in DNA: TGCGCCAGCAGCCCCCAAGGACTAGCGGGACATACAGATACGCAGTATTTT.

This rearrangement joins TRBV3-1 (or the pseudogene TRBV3-2) to TRBJ2-1; TRBD2 matches at 7 bases. V lost 0 bases to trimming and J lost 0 bases; unmatched junction nucleotides: 8. The CDR3 runs 18 residues. Germline CDR1 LGHDT, CDR2 YNNKEL (reference sequence). CDR3 coding DNA: TGTGCCAGCAGCCAAGATGGAGCGGGGTGGAGCTCCTACAATGAGCAGTTCTTC. Translating it yields CASSQDGAGWSSYNEQFF.

This chain uses TRBV4-2 with TRBJ2-1; D remains unclear. Germline lookup yields CDR1 LGHNA and CDR2 YNFKEQ. The CDR3 is made up of 14 amino acids. The germline V and J ends were trimmed by 0 bases and 8 bases, with 11 bases remaining between them. CDR3 in DNA: TGTGCCAGCAGCCAAGATCCTACGGGTTATGAGCAGTTCTTC. The encoded protein is CASSQDPTGYEQFF.

The J gene is TRBJ2-5, the V gene TRBV3-1 (or the pseudogene TRBV3-2), with 8 bases fitting TRBD2. Germline-derived CDR1 and CDR2 are LGHDT and YNNKEL (reference sequence). V dropped 5 bases and J dropped 2; count of bases not matched to a gene: 7. The CDR3 has 15 amino acids. CDR3 amino acids: CASSYPAGGQETQYF. CDR3 DNA: TGTGCCAGCAGCTATCCGGCGGGAGGACAAGAGACCCAGTACTTC.

This clone was observed a few times. The rearrangement uses TRBV15 and TRBJ2-7; 9 nucleotides align to TRBD2. The length of the CDR3 is 18 residues. CDR1 is LNHNV and CDR2 is YYDKDF in the germline V gene (reference sequence). J was trimmed by 5 bases and V by 3 bases; bases with no gene match: 17. CDR3 amino acids: CATSRTSGTGMGSDEQYF. CDR3 nucleotides: TGTGCCACCAGCAGGACTAGCGGCACGGGGATGGGTAGCGACGAGCAGTACTTC.

V usage is TRBV7-8 and J usage is TRBJ2-7; no clear D gene. The V end was cut by 1 base, the J end by 3 bases, with 13 bases between. Germline V gives CDR1 SGHVS, CDR2 FQNEAQ. CDR3 size: 15 residues. The CDR3 region has the DNA TGTGCCAGCAGCTTAGAGGCAGGAATCTACTACGAGCAGTACTTC. Translation gives CASSLEAGIYYEQYF.

The V and J genes are TRBV7-8 and TRBJ1-6; D might be TRBD1 (5 bases). V shed 1 base and J shed 8 bases, with 24 bases lying between them. This CDR3 spans 19 amino acids. CDR1 and CDR2 (germline): SGHVS, FQNEAQ. The CDR3 nucleotides read TGTGCCAGCAGCTTAGTTTGGGGGAGGGACGGAGGGGTTCATTCACCCCTCCACTTT. This sequence encodes CASSLVWGRDGGVHSPLHF.

V usage is TRBV9 and J usage is TRBJ1-1; D is perhaps TRBD1 (5 bases). The length of the CDR3 is 14 residues. The germline V gene has CDR1 SGDLS and CDR2 YYNGEE. Trimming shortened V by 3 bases and J by 6 bases, and 15 bases separated the two germline ends. The CDR3 DNA reads TGTGCCAGCAGCGAATTGAACAGGAGCCCTGAAGCTTTCTTT. Translation gives CASSELNRSPEAFF.

CDR3 protein: CAWSVQGARVQETQYF. CDR3 sequence (DNA): TGTGCCTGGAGTGTGCAGGGGGCGAGGGTACAAGAGACCCAGTACTTC. This chain uses TRBV30 with TRBJ2-5; 8 bases align to TRBD1. CDR3 size: 16 residues. The V and J ends lost 0 bases and 2 bases, in that order; junction bases with no gene match: 8. Germline V gives CDR1 GTSNPN, CDR2 SVGIG (reference sequence). Full variable domain (rest looked up from reference TRBV30 and TRBJ2-5): SQTIHQWPATLVQPVGSPLSLECTVEGTSNPNLYWYRQAAGRGLQLLFYSVGIGQISSEVPQNLSASRPQDRQFILSSKKLLLSDSGFYLCAWSVQGARVQETQYFGPGTRLLVL.

The chain couples TRBV12-5 to TRBJ1-5; D unclear. Germline V gene data show CDR1 as LGHNT and CDR2 as FRNRAP. Trimming stripped 5 bases from V and 4 bases from J, with 12 bases between. This CDR3 is built from 14 residues. CDR3 protein: CASGPPNMNQPQHF. The CDR3 nucleotides read TGTGCTAGTGGTCCACCCAACATGAATCAGCCCCAGCATTTT.

The rearrangement uses TRBV4-2 and TRBJ1-2, with D perhaps matching TRBD1 (5 bases). Trimming stripped 8 bases from V and 13 bases from J, with 8 bases between. The CDR3 is made up of 8 amino acids. CDR1 LGHNA and CDR2 YNFKEQ come from the germline V gene. The CDR3 reads CASLGGTF. DNA for the CDR3: TGTGCCAGCCTCGGGGGCACCTTC.

V usage is TRBV19 and J usage is TRBJ1-5, with D unresolved. Germline lookup yields CDR1 LNHDA and CDR2 SQIVND (reference sequence). The V end lost 6 bases, the J end lost 2 bases, and 11 bases lay between the germline ends. The CDR3 length is 14 residues. In nucleotides, the CDR3 is TGTGCCAGTAGCGTCTGGGGAGGCAATCAGCCCCAGCATTTT. It encodes CASSVWGGNQPQHF.

The chain links TRBV9 to TRBJ2-2, with D maybe TRBD1 (9 bases). Germline-derived CDR1 and CDR2 are SGDLS and YYNGEE. Deletions cut 5 bases from V and 1 base from J, with 15 bases between. The CDR3 runs 16 residues. CDR3 sequence: CASSSGTGLNTGELFF. DNA of the CDR3: TGTGCCAGCAGTAGCGGGACAGGGTTGAACACCGGGGAGCTGTTTTTT.

This clone was detected a few times. The rearrangement joins TRBV7-8 to TRBJ1-6; 9 bases match TRBD1. Unmatched junction bases numbered 6, after V lost 1 base and J lost 8 bases. This CDR3 is built from 16 residues. Germline V gene sequence: CDR1 SGHVS, CDR2 FQNEAQ. The chain's CDR3 is CASSLVAGQGYSPLHF. CDR3 DNA: TGTGCCAGCAGCTTAGTTGCGGGACAGGGTTATTCACCCCTCCACTTT.

This clone was seen only a few times. The chain carries TRBV7-3 and TRBJ2-3, with D uncertain. The CDR3 totals 14 residues. V lost 4 bases to trimming and J lost 1 base, with 9 bases between them. Germline V lookup: CDR1 SGHTA, CDR2 FQGTGA. CDR3 DNA: TGTGCCAGCAGCTCCCGACACCGCACAGATACGCAGTATTTT. Protein product: CASSSRHRTDTQYF.

The V call is TRBV27, the J call TRBJ2-5; 9 bases align to TRBD2. The CDR3 is 15 amino acids. V lost 2 bases, J lost 4 bases, and 5 bases stayed unmatched. Germline CDR1 is MNHEY and CDR2 is SMNVEV (reference sequence). The DNA of the CDR3 is TGTGCCAGCAGTTTAGGTAGCGGGAGCGGAGAGACCCAGTACTTC. As protein: CASSLGSGSGETQYF.

CDR3 region: CASSLGTLNTEAFF. The CDR3 DNA reads as TGCGCCAGCAGCTTGGGGACTCTGAACACTGAAGCTTTCTTT. The rearrangement uses TRBV5-1 and TRBJ1-1; D ambiguous. The CDR3 runs to 14 residues. Germline CDR1 SGHRS, CDR2 YFSETQ. With 0 bases removed from V and 0 bases from J, the gap between germline ends came to 6 bases.